These 27 T cell receptor beta chains were sequenced from one sample in a study of T cell responses to AZD1222 COVID-19 vaccine. Produced via immunoSEQ multiplex PCR; TCRdb's table is partial and in-frame only. There are roughly 120,000 clones in the sample; about 86% occur only once, and approximately 18% lies in the top ten. The specimen was peripheral blood, collected 28 days after the second AZD1222 dose. These receptors were obtained from an adult who received the AZD1222 COVID-19 vaccine.

A single count supports this clone. The chain recombines TRBV18 with TRBJ1-3, with a possible D match to TRBD1 (5 bases). From germline, CDR1 is KGHSH and CDR2 LQKENI. The V and J ends lost 3 bases and 3 bases respectively, with 12 bases between them. CDR3 size: 15 residues. CDR3 nucleotides: TGTGCCAGCTCACCCATCCAGGGTATTGGAAACACCATATATTTT. Translating gives CASSPIQGIGNTIYF.

This clone has just a few counts. This chain joins TRBV30 and TRBJ1-4; 9 nucleotides align to TRBD1. Germline V gene lookup returns CDR1 GTSNPN and CDR2 SVGIG (reference sequence). The junction had 6 bases not matched to a gene; V was cut back by 3 bases and J by 7 bases. The CDR3 sequence is 14 residues long. The CDR3 sequence: CAWSITGGTEKLFF. CDR3 DNA: TGTGCCTGGAGCATTACAGGGGGCACTGAAAAACTGTTTTTT.

V usage is TRBV6-1 and J usage is TRBJ2-1; 12 bases agree with TRBD2. Germline V CDR1 and CDR2: MNHNS, SASEGT. Unmatched junction bases numbered 10, after V lost 2 bases and J lost 5 bases. The CDR3 runs 18 residues. This CDR3 is CASSEIPSGGAINNEQFF. The CDR3 bases are TGTGCCAGCAGTGAAATCCCTAGCGGGGGGGCCATCAACAATGAGCAGTTCTTC.

This chain uses TRBV19 with TRBJ1-2; D gene uncertain. This CDR3 region has 11 residues. From germline, CDR1 is LNHDA and CDR2 SQIVND (reference sequence). Trimming cost V 5 bases and J 0 bases, with 1 base left between them. The CDR3 DNA reads as TGTGCCAGTAGTCCTAACTATGGCTACACCTTC. Residues: CASSPNYGYTF.

V and J are TRBV27 and TRBJ1-2; no firm D call. Trimming stripped 4 bases from V and 7 bases from J, with 13 bases between. This CDR3 region has 13 residues. CDR1 MNHEY and CDR2 SMNVEV come from the germline V gene (reference sequence). CDR3 in DNA: TGTGCCAGCAGTTCGGGTCCCGAAAGTGGCTACACCTTC. This sequence encodes CASSSGPESGYTF.

This chain uses TRBV27 with TRBJ1-3; no definite D call. CDR3 length equals 14 residues. The V end lost 3 bases, the J end lost 0 bases, and 6 bases lay between the germline ends. Germline loops: CDR1 MNHEY, CDR2 SMNVEV (reference sequence). The CDR3 coding sequence is TGTGCCAGCAGTTTCATGAACTCTGGAAACACCATATATTTT. Protein: CASSFMNSGNTIYF.

This chain connects TRBV9 to TRBJ1-2, with a possible D match to TRBD1 (6 bases). Germline CDR1 is SGDLS and CDR2 is YYNGEE. CDR3 length: 14 amino acids. The V end was cut by 4 bases, the J end by 3 bases, with 13 bases between. CDR3 amino acids: CASSRQGTYYGYTF. CDR3 bases: TGTGCCAGCAGCCGCCAGGGGACCTACTATGGCTACACCTTC.

This chain links TRBV7-9 with TRBJ2-7, with D possibly being TRBD1 or TRBD2 (5 bases each). The CDR3 runs 14 residues. Per the germline V gene, CDR1 is SEHNR and CDR2 is FQNEAQ (reference sequence). Trimming took 7 bases from V and 2 from J, leaving 15 bases between them. The CDR3 coding sequence is TGTGCCAGCACTTCCGGGACCCATGCCTACGAGCAGTACTTC. It yields the protein CASTSGTHAYEQYF.

The CDR3 nucleotides read TGTGCCAGCAGTTTACCGGGACAGGGCACAGATACGCAGTATTTT. It specifies CASSLPGQGTDTQYF. V is TRBV27 and J is TRBJ2-3; 8 nucleotides line up with TRBD1. Germline CDR1 is MNHEY and CDR2 is SMNVEV (reference sequence). Germline trimming cut 2 bases from V and 1 base from J; bases unmatched to any gene: 2. This CDR3 spans 15 amino acids.

The chain couples TRBV18 to TRBJ1-2, with TRBD1 matching 10 bases. V was pared by 2 bases and J by 6 bases, with 6 bases of the junction left unmatched. Germline V lookup: CDR1 KGHSH, CDR2 LQKENI. The CDR3 covers 15 residues. CDR3 protein: CASSPRTGGFHGYTF. The CDR3 nucleotides are TGTGCCAGCTCACCAAGGACAGGGGGATTCCATGGCTACACCTTC.

Only a few counts were recorded for this clone. The rearrangement joins TRBV5-1 to TRBJ1-1; unclear D gene. V was cut by 1 base and J by 1 base, with 5 bases left in between. Looked up from germline, CDR1 is SGHRS and CDR2 is YFSETQ. The CDR3 spans 13 residues. CDR3 region: CASSLMGNTEAFF. In DNA, the CDR3 is TGCGCCAGCAGCTTGATGGGGAACACTGAAGCTTTCTTT.

The V and J genes are TRBV6-2 or TRBV6-3 and TRBJ1-2, with D unclear. This CDR3 is 14 amino acids long. V was pared by 0 bases and J by 8 bases, with 13 bases between. Germline V gene data show CDR1 as MNHEY and CDR2 as SVGEGT. The CDR3 sequence: CASSYSRHQGGYTF. CDR3 sequence (DNA): TGTGCCAGCAGTTACTCGAGGCATCAAGGGGGCTACACCTTC.

The chain is built from TRBV27 and TRBJ1-1; 7 positions agree with TRBD1. The CDR3 is 13 amino acids. Looked up from germline, CDR1 is MNHEY and CDR2 is SMNVEV (reference sequence). With V trimmed by 6 bases and J by 6 bases, 7 bases remained unmatched. The CDR3 DNA is TGTGCCAGCAGCGAACTGGGACAGCCTGAAGCTTTCTTT. Translated: CASSELGQPEAFF.

In this sample, this clone turned up once. This chain uses TRBV5-1 with TRBJ2-5, with D possibly TRBD1 on 5 matching bases. CDR3 length: 15 amino acids. Germline CDR1 and CDR2: SGHRS and YFSETQ. V gave up 0 bases and J gave up 2 bases, with 11 bases separating them. The CDR3 nucleotides are TGCGCCAGCAGCTTGGCAGTGGGGCAACAAGAGACCCAGTACTTC. Amino acids: CASSLAVGQQETQYF. The whole variable domain, filled in from reference TRBV5-1 and TRBJ2-5, reads KAGVTQTPRYLIKTRGQQVTLSCSPISGHRSVSWYQQTPGQGLQFLFEYFSETQRNKGNFPGRFSGRQFSNSRSEMNVSTLELGDSALYLCASSLAVGQQETQYFGPGTRLLVL.

The chain uses TRBV2 and TRBJ2-3; 7 positions agree with TRBD1. Germline assignment: CDR1 SNHLY and CDR2 FYNNEI. The V gene end was trimmed by 7 bases and the J gene end by 4 bases; junction bases not matched to a gene: 5. The CDR3 sequence is 13 residues long. As DNA, the CDR3 is TGTGCCAGCAAAACAGGGGTAGCAGATACGCAGTATTTT. Translated: CASKTGVADTQYF. The full variable domain, its missing parts supplied by reference TRBV2 and TRBJ2-3, is EPEVTQTPSHQVTQMGQEVILRCVPISNHLYFYWYRQILGQKVEFLVSFYNNEISEKSEIFDDQFSVERPDGSNFTLKIRSTKLEDSAMYFCASKTGVADTQYFGPGTRLTVL.

The chain carries TRBV10-3 and TRBJ2-1; 11 positions agree with TRBD2. Per germline, CDR1 ENHRY and CDR2 SYGVKD. J gave up 1 base and V 4 bases, and 3 bases lay outside the gene matches. The CDR3 sequence is 16 residues long. CDR3 DNA: TGTGCCATCAGTGGCACTAGCGGGAGTTCCTACAATGAGCAGTTCTTC. It translates to CAISGTSGSSYNEQFF.

As regards this clone: The CDR3 carries no conserved terminal phenylalanine or tryptophan, so it likely arises from a read error. No DNA is shown, since the ends of the CDR3 on it are uncertain; the CDR3 is the one TCRdb lists. The chain is built from TRBV10-1 and TRBJ1-2; the table's D call, TRBD1, was not checked against the DNA. Germline V lookup: CDR1 WNHNN, CDR2 SYGVQD (reference sequence). The CDR3 spans 10 amino acids, including both terminal residues. This CDR3 reads CASSARTGYL.

Only one count was recorded for this clone. The CDR3 bases are TGTGCCAGCAGCTTAGCGATAGGGGGCGCCTATGGCTACACCTTC. It yields the protein CASSLAIGGAYGYTF. The chain joins TRBV7-8 to TRBJ1-2, with TRBD1 matching 7 bases. CDR3 length: 15 amino acids. Per the germline V gene, CDR1 is SGHVS and CDR2 is FQNEAQ. The junction had 5 bases not matched to a gene; V was cut back by 0 bases and J by 4 bases.

This sequence joins TRBV27 and TRBJ2-7, with TRBD2 identical over 12 bases. Unmatched junction bases numbered 5, after V lost 5 bases and J lost 9 bases. Germline V CDR1 and CDR2: MNHEY, SMNVEV (reference sequence). The CDR3 length is 13 residues. The CDR3 loop reads CASSLGTSGPQYF. DNA for the CDR3: TGTGCCAGCAGTCTCGGGACTAGCGGGCCGCAGTACTTC.

The chain has TRBV28 and TRBJ1-2; D call uncertain. The CDR3 loop spans 13 amino acids. CDR1 is MDHEN and CDR2 is SYDVKM in the germline V gene. V lost 6 bases, J lost 0 bases, and 8 bases lay in between. DNA of the CDR3: TGTGCCAGCAGCCTACCACCTAACTATGGCTACACCTTC. Its protein product is CASSLPPNYGYTF.

Only one count was recorded for this clone. The chain is built from TRBV15 and TRBJ2-7, with D perhaps given as TRBD1 or TRBD2 (5 bases each). The germline V gene has CDR1 LNHNV and CDR2 YYDKDF (reference sequence). Trimming left V 3 bases short and J 5 bases short, with 17 bases between. CDR3 length: 15 residues. CDR3 DNA sequence: TGTGCCACCAGCAGGAGTTCCGGGACCCTCAACGAGCAGTACTTC. It yields the protein CATSRSSGTLNEQYF.

The chain recombines TRBV19 with TRBJ1-5, with unresolved D. Trimming took 3 bases from V and 6 from J, leaving 9 bases between them. Germline V CDR1 and CDR2: LNHDA, SQIVND (reference sequence). This CDR3 has 13 residues. CDR3 in amino acids: CASSISSSQPQHF. DNA for the CDR3: TGTGCCAGTAGTATTTCGTCTAGTCAGCCCCAGCATTTT.

This clone has just one count. This chain uses TRBV19 with TRBJ2-3; D is undetermined. V was cut by 1 base and J by 2 bases, with 7 bases left in between. This CDR3 is built from 14 residues. Germline assignment: CDR1 LNHDA and CDR2 SQIVND (reference sequence). CDR3 region: CASSIVQDTDTQYF. CDR3 nucleotide sequence: TGTGCCAGTAGTATAGTCCAGGACACAGATACGCAGTATTTT. Full variable domain (outside the CDR3, taken from reference TRBV19 and TRBJ2-3): DGGITQSPKYLFRKEGQNVTLSCEQNLNHDAMYWYRQDPGQGLRLIYYSQIVNDFQKGDIAEGYSVSREKKESFPLTVTSAQKNPTAFYLCASSIVQDTDTQYFGPGTRLTVL.

This clone was detected once. The J gene is TRBJ1-3, the V gene TRBV27; D remains unclear. The CDR3 sequence is 14 residues long. The ends were cut back, 2 bases at V and 0 bases at J, with 5 bases in the middle. Germline CDR1 and CDR2: MNHEY and SMNVEV (reference sequence). CDR3 bases: TGTGCCAGCAGTTTACAGAGCTCTGGAAACACCATATATTTT. Encoded protein: CASSLQSSGNTIYF.

This rearrangement joins TRBV11-2 to TRBJ2-5; a weak D match, TRBD2 (5 bases). The V gene lost 5 bases and the J gene lost 7 bases, with 5 bases spanning the gap. CDR1 is SGHAT, CDR2 FQNNGV, per germline. The CDR3 has 10 amino acids. CDR3 loop: CASSRGTQYF. The CDR3 nucleotides are TGTGCCAGCAGCCGGGGGACCCAGTACTTC.

In this sample, this clone turned up a few times. The CDR3 nucleotides read TGTGCCAGCAGCCTCACACTCAATTCACCCCTCCACTTT. Translating gives CASSLTLNSPLHF. J is TRBJ1-6 and V is TRBV7-7; unclear D gene. Per germline, CDR1 SSHAT and CDR2 FNYEAQ (reference sequence). Trimming took 5 bases from V and 7 from J, leaving 9 bases between them. This CDR3 has 13 amino acids.

The chain uses TRBV28 and TRBJ2-7; D is possibly TRBD2 (5 bases). With 5 bases removed from V and 3 bases from J, the gap between germline ends came to 17 bases. Per germline, CDR1 MDHEN and CDR2 SYDVKM. This CDR3 comprises 15 residues. The CDR3 here is CASSPDGSALYEQYF. The CDR3 DNA is TGTGCCAGCAGTCCGGATGGTAGCGCACTCTACGAGCAGTACTTC.